A single sample is the source of the 6 T cell receptor beta chains below, sequenced in a study of radiation and T cells in renal cell carcinoma. TCRdb keeps only in-frame clones here, not all; method: immunoSEQ multiplex PCR. Here the sample spans about 78,000 clones, about 88% being singletons. The time point was: blood 4 weeks post-SBRT, at nephrectomy. Sample treatment: 15 Gy SBRT to primary tumor, nephrectomy 4 weeks later. Material: blood, obtained from a patient whose treatment included radiotherapy and nephrectomy. These receptors all stem from a woman between 65 and 79 years old with renal cell carcinoma.

V and J are TRBV7-9 and TRBJ2-7, with D perhaps given as TRBD1 or TRBD2 (6 bases each). With 4 bases removed from V and 1 base from J, the gap between germline ends came to 20 bases. Germline V gene data show CDR1 as SEHNR and CDR2 as FQNEAQ (reference sequence). The length of the CDR3 is 17 residues. CDR3 in DNA: TGTGCCAGCAGCTCTCCCCCGTCCGGGGGCATATCCTACGAGCAGTACTTC. Translated: CASSSPPSGGISYEQYF.

The V and J genes are TRBV14 and TRBJ2-1, with 8 bases aligning to TRBD2. The CDR3 runs 17 residues. Germline trimming cut 0 bases from V and 5 bases from J; bases unmatched to any gene: 9. Germline V gene lookup returns CDR1 SGHDN and CDR2 FVKESK. CDR3 in amino acids: CASSQESERGRNNEQFF. DNA for the CDR3: TGTGCCAGCAGCCAAGAATCGGAGCGGGGGAGAAACAATGAGCAGTTCTTC.

This clone was recorded once. J is TRBJ2-3 and V is TRBV11-3, with D maybe TRBD1 (5 bases). The germline CDR1 and CDR2 sequences are SGHNT and YENEEA. The CDR3 loop spans 16 amino acids. V lost 4 bases and J lost 3, with 17 bases in between. The CDR3: CASSSREGVLTDTQYF. The DNA of the CDR3 is TGTGCCAGCAGCTCCAGGGAAGGAGTCCTAACAGATACGCAGTATTTT.

As for this clone: One end of the junction varies from germline; a read error may be responsible. Other DNA sequences in this sample translate to the same CDR3. This rearrangement joins TRBV7-8 to TRBJ2-3; the match to TRBD2 covers 11 bases. Looked up from germline, CDR1 is SGHVS and CDR2 is FQNEAQ. The CDR3 totals 15 residues. The CDR3 nucleotides are TGTGCTAGCAGCTTTGGTAGCGGGGGGGGAGATACGCAGTATTTT. This sequence encodes CASSFGSGGGDTQYF.

This clone was seen a handful of times. V usage is TRBV19 and J usage is TRBJ1-6; the D gene is possibly TRBD1 (5 bases). The CDR3 is 12 residues long. Germline values: CDR1 LNHDA, CDR2 SQIVND (reference sequence). This chain's CDR3 is CASRQGRSPLHF. In nucleotides, the CDR3 is TGTGCGAGTCGGCAGGGACGTTCACCCCTCCACTTT.

V gene TRBV14 combines with J gene TRBJ1-3; D gene uncertain. The V end lost 2 bases, the J end lost 0 bases, and 8 bases lay between the germline ends. The CDR3 contains 15 residues. The germline CDR1 and CDR2 sequences are SGHDN and FVKESK. The CDR3 is CASSQYDLSGNTIYF. Written as DNA, the CDR3 is TGTGCCAGCAGCCAATACGACCTCTCTGGAAACACCATATATTTT.